The clone carrying this TCR beta chain came up once. The entry originates in a study of control samples from healthy donors and cancer patients. Sequencing used immunoSEQ multiplex PCR; TCRdb keeps in-frame clones, though not all of them. The table lists about 120,000 clones, approximately 88% of them singletons, with around 3.3% in the top ten. Germline CDR1 reads SNHLY; CDR2 reads FYNNEI. V was shortened by 11 bases and J by 6 bases, with 13 bases between the two germline ends. CDR3 length equals 11 residues. Specimen: blood. The chain is built from TRBV2 and TRBJ1-2; TRBD1 is a possible D gene (6 bases). The origin of this receptor is a man aged 35 to 55 in good health. CDR3 DNA sequence: TGTGCCGGACGGGGGGCGCATGGCTACACCTTC. Protein: CAGRGAHGYTF.